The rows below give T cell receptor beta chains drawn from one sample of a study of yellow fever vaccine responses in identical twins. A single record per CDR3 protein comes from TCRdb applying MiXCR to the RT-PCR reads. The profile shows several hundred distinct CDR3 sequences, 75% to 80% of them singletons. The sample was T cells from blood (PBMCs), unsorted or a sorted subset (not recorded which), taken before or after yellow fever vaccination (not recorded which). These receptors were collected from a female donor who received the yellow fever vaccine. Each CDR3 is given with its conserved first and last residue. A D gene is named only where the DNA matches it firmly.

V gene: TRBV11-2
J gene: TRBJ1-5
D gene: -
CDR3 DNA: TGTGCCAGCAGCTTAGACGACGGATATCAGCCCCAGCATTTT
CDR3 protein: CASSLDDGYQPQHF